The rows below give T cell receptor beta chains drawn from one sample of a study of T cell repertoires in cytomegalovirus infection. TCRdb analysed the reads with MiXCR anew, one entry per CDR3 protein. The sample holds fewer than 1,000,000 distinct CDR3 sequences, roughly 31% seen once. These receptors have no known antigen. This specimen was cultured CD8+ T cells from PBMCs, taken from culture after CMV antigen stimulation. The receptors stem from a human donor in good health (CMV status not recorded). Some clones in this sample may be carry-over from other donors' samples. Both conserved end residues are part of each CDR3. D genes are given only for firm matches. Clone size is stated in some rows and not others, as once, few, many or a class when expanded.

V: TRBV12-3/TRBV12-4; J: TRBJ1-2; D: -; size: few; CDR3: CASSFGRALDGYTF; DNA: TGTGCCAGCAGTTTTGGCAGGGCCTTAGATGGCTACACCTTC
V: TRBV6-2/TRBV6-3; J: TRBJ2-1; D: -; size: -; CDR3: CASSYSKFAGPRSYNEQFF; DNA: TGTGCCAGCAGTTACTCGAAGTTTGCAGGACCACGCTCCTACAATGAGCAGTTCTTC
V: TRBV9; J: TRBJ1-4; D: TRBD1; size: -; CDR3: CASSNRQGFNEKLFF; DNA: TGTGCCAGCAGCAACCGACAGGGCTTTAATGAAAAACTGTTTTTT
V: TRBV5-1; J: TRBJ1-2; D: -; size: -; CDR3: CASSLAGVEYGYTF; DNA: TGCGCCAGCAGCTTGGCAGGGGTAGAGTATGGCTACACCTTC
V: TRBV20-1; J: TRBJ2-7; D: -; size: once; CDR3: CSARDTTGAYEQYF; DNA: TGCAGTGCTAGAGATACCACAGGAGCCTACGAGCAGTACTTC
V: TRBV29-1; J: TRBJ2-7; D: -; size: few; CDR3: CSVLWSSYEQYF; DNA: TGCAGCGTTCTGTGGAGCTCCTACGAGCAGTACTTC
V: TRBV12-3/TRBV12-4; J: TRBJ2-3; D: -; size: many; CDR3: CASSLWEVGTDTQYF; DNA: TGTGCCAGCAGTTTATGGGAGGTCGGCACAGATACGCAGTATTTT
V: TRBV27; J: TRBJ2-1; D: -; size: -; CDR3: CASSLHRALFNEQFF; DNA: TGTGCCAGCAGTTTACACAGGGCCCTCTTCAATGAGCAGTTCTTC
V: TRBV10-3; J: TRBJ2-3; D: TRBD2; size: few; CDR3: CAISELAGGHITDTQYF; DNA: TGTGCCATCAGTGAACTAGCGGGGGGGCATATTACAGATACGCAGTATTTT
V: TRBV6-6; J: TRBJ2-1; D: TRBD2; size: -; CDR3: CASRVLAGGQFF; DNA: TGTGCCAGCAGAGTACTAGCGGGGGGGCAGTTCTTC
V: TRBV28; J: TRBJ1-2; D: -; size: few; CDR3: CASSLEQRYGYTF; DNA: TGTGCCAGCAGTTTGGAACAGAGGTATGGCTACACCTTC
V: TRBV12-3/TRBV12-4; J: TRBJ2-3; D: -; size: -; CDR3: CASSFFGGFADTQYF; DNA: TGTGCCAGCAGTTTTTTCGGTGGATTCGCAGATACGCAGTATTTT
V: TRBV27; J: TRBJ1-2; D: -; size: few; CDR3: CASSLSGPAYGYTF; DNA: TGTGCCAGCAGTTTATCAGGGCCCGCCTATGGCTACACCTTC
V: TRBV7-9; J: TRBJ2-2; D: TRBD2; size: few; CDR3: CASSLERGGRPHFANTGELFF; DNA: TGTGCCAGCAGCCTCGAGAGGGGCGGGAGACCTCATTTCGCGAACACCGGGGAGCTGTTTTTT
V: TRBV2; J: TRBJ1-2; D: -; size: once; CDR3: CASTGRPNYGYTF; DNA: TGTGCCAGCACGGGCAGACCTAACTATGGCTACACCTTC
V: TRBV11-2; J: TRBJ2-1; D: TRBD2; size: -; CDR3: CASSLGGLAGYHNEQFF; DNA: TGTGCCAGCAGCTTAGGGGGACTAGCGGGGTACCACAATGAGCAGTTCTTC
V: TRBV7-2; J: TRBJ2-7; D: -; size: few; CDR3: CASSDAFSYEQYF; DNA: TGTGCCAGCAGCGACGCCTTCTCCTACGAGCAGTACTTC
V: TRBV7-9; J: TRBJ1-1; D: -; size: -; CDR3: CASSSLISENTEAFF; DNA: TGTGCCAGCAGCTCTTTAATTTCCGAGAACACTGAAGCTTTCTTT
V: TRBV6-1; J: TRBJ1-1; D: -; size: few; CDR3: CASAMTVLNTEAFF; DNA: TGTGCCAGCGCTATGACAGTACTGAACACTGAAGCTTTCTTT
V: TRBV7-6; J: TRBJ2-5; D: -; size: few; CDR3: CASLGSQETQYF; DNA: TGTGCCAGCCTCGGTAGCCAAGAGACCCAGTACTTC
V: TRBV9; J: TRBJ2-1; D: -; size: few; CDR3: CASRSGYNEQFF; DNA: TGTGCCAGCAGGAGTGGCTACAATGAGCAGTTCTTC
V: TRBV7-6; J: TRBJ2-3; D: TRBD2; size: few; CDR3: CASSLNPGLAGGFGTDTQYF; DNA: TGTGCCAGCAGCTTGAATCCGGGACTAGCGGGGGGGTTCGGCACAGATACGCAGTATTTT
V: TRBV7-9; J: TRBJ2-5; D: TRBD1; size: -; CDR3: CASSPSASGGWETQYF; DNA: TGTGCCAGCAGCCCGTCGGCGTCAGGGGGCTGGGAGACCCAGTACTTC
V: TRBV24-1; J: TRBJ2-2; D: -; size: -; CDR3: CTTSDLPSTGELFF; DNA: TGTACCACCAGTGATTTACCGAGCACCGGGGAGCTGTTTTTT
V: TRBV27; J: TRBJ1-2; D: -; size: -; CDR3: CASSSPSGYTF; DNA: TGTGCCAGCAGTTCCCCCTCCGGCTACACCTTC
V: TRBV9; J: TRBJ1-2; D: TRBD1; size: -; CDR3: CASSVSPEGGDGYTF; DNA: TGTGCCAGCAGCGTATCCCCGGAAGGGGGCGATGGCTACACCTTC
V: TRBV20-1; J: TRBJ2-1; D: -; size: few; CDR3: CSALLPEEQFF; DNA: TGCAGTGCCCTACTTCCGGAGGAGCAGTTCTTC
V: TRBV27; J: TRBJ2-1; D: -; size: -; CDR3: CASSLVRAPGPDHNEQFF; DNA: TGTGCCAGCAGTTTAGTTAGGGCCCCGGGGCCCGACCACAATGAGCAGTTCTTC
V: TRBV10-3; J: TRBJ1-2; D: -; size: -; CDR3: CAARRYDGYTF; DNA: TGTGCCGCCAGGCGATACGATGGCTACACCTTC
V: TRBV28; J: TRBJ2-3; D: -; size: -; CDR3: CASSLEALLGSQYF; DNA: TGTGCCAGCAGTTTGGAGGCTTTGCTTGGTTCGCAGTATTTT
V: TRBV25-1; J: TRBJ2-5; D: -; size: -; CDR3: CASSERLRHQETQYF; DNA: TGTGCCAGCAGTGAACGGCTCAGGCATCAAGAGACCCAGTACTTC
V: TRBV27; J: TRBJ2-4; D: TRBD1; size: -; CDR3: CASSPTRDRADHIQYF; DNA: TGTGCCAGCAGTCCGACCCGGGACAGGGCTGATCACATTCAGTACTTC
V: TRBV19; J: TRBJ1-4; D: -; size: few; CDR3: CASSDGPGRMFF; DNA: TGTGCCAGTAGTGACGGCCCCGGGCGGATGTTTTTT
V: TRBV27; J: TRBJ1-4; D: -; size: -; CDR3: CASLHRDPNEKLFF; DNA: TGTGCCAGCTTACACAGGGATCCTAATGAAAAACTGTTTTTT
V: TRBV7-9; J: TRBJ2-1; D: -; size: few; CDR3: CASSSRAGVGEQFF; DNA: TGTGCCAGTTCCTCAAGGGCAGGAGTGGGTGAGCAGTTCTTC
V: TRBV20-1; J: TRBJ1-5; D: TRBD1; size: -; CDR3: CSARDGTGINQPQHF; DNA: TGCAGTGCTAGAGACGGGACAGGAATCAATCAGCCCCAGCATTTT
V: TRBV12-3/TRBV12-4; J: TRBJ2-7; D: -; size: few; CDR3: CASSSTRVNEQYF; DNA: TGTGCCAGCAGTTCAACTAGGGTCAACGAGCAGTACTTC